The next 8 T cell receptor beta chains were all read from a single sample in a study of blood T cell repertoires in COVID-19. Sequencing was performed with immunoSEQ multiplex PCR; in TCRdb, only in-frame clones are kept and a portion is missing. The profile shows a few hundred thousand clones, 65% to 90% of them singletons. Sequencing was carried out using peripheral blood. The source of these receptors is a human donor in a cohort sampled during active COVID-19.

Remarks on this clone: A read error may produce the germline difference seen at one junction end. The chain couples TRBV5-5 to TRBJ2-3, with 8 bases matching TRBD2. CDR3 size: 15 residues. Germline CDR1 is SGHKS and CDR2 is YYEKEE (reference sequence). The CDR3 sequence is CASNLLAAFTDTQYF. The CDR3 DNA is TGTGCAAGCAACCTACTAGCGGCCTTCACAGATACGCAGTATTTT.

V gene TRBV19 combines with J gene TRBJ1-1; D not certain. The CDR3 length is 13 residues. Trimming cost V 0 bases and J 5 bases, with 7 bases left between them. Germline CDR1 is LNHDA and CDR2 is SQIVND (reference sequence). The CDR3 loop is CASSIEGGTEAFF. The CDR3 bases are TGTGCCAGTAGTATAGAGGGCGGGACTGAAGCTTTCTTT.

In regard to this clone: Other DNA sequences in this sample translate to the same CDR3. Here the CDR3 reads CASSLQGNYGYTF. The DNA of the CDR3 is TGTGCCAGCAGCTTGCAGGGCAACTATGGCTACACCTTC. The rearrangement joins TRBV5-4 to TRBJ1-2; D might be TRBD1 (5 bases). This CDR3 has 13 amino acids. The germline V and J ends were trimmed by 1 base and 2 bases, with 6 bases remaining between them. Germline assignment: CDR1 SGHNT and CDR2 YYREEE (reference sequence).

In DNA form, the CDR3 reads TGTGCCAGCAATACAGGGTTCGGCGCCTACAATGAGCAGTTCTTC. This sequence encodes CASNTGFGAYNEQFF. The genes are TRBV6-5 and TRBJ2-1, with a possible D match to TRBD1 (6 bases). This CDR3 region has 15 residues. CDR1 and CDR2 from the germline V gene are MNHEY and SVGAGI. Trimming shortened V by 7 bases and J by 2 bases, and 15 bases separated the two germline ends.

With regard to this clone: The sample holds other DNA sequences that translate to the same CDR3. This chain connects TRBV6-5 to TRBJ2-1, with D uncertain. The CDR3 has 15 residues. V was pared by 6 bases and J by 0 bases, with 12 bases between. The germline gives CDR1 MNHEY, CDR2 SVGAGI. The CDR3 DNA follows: TGTGCCAGCAGGCCGGGTCTTAGCTCCTACAATGAGCAGTTCTTC. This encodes CASRPGLSSYNEQFF.

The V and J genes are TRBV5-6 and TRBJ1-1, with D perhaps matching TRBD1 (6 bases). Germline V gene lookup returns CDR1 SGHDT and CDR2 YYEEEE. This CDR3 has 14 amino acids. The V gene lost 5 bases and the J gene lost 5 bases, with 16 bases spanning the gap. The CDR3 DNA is TGTGCCAGCAGTTCCACAGGGAAGGGTACTGAAGCTTTCTTT. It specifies CASSSTGKGTEAFF.

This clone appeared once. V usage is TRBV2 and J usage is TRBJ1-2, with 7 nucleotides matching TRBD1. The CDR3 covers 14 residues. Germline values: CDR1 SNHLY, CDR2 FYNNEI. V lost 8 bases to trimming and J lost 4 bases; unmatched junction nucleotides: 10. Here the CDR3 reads CASSQTGVSYGYTF. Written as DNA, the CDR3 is TGTGCCAGCTCCCAAACAGGGGTATCCTATGGCTACACCTTC.

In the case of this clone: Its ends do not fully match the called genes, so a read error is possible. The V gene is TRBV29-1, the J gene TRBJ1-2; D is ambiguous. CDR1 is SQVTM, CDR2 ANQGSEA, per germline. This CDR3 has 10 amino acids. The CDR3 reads CSVDGLEVRF. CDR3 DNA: TGCAGCGTTGACGGTCTGGAGGTCCGCTTC. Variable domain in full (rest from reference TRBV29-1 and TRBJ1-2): SAVISQKPSRDICQRGTSLTIQCQVDSQVTMMFWYRQQPGQSLTLIATANQGSEATYESGFVIDKFPISRPNLTFSTLTVSNMSPEDSSIYLCSVDGLEVRFGSGTRLTVV.